The present T cell receptor (beta chain) was sequenced within a study of post-analysis software for immune sequencing data. On the study more broadly: In terms of disease course, relapsing-remitting, secondary progressive and progressive-relapsing multiple sclerosis were included.

Study findings and constraints: In patients, TRBV5-6, TRBV5-1 and TRBV20-1 belonged to five TRBV segments found more frequently than in controls.

This clonotype was seen more than once but under ten times. What it recognizes is unknown. Germline V gene lookup returns CDR1 SGHRS and CDR2 YFSETQ. CDR3 length equals 15 residues. V was clipped by 4 bases and J by 7 bases; unmatched bases: 6. Tagging with unique molecular identifiers was a feature of the TCR beta cDNA libraries. TCRdb passed the PCR reads through MiXCR, listing each CDR3 protein once. The repertoire holds about 170,000 distinct CDR3 sequences, with approximately 28% as singletons. The specimen was blood. The V call is TRBV5-1, the J call TRBJ2-1, with 12 bases that match TRBD2. This sequence originates from a girl aged 5-17 years with multiple sclerosis. This chain's CDR3 is CASSRTSGIMNEQFF. Here the CDR3 DNA reads TGCGCCAGCAGCCGGACTAGCGGGATCATGAATGAGCAGTTCTTC. Full variable domain (rest looked up from reference TRBV5-1 and TRBJ2-1): KAGVTQTPRYLIKTRGQQVTLSCSPISGHRSVSWYQQTPGQGLQFLFEYFSETQRNKGNFPGRFSGRQFSNSRSEMNVSTLELGDSALYLCASSRTSGIMNEQFFGPGTRLTVL.